This TCR beta chain is from a study of regulatory T cells in long-lasting Graves disease. Library construction for TCR beta used iRepertoire HTBI primers and Arm-PCR of CDR3 regions. TCRdb redid the calling of the multiplex PCR reads with MiXCR, one entry per CDR3 protein. The sample includes roughly 320,000 distinct CDR3 sequences, approximately 16% of them seen just once. At least ten counts were recorded for this clonotype. Its antigen remains unidentified. Time point defined: newly diagnosed GD, antithyroid drugs for less than 3 months. After RNA was extracted from PBMCs, the TCR library was made from it. This CDR3 has 15 amino acids. Germline trimming cut 3 bases from V and 7 bases from J; bases unmatched to any gene: 5. Germline V gives CDR1 KGHSH, CDR2 LQKENI. Study observations and caveats: Persistent Graves' patients showed less TCR diversity than newly diagnosed ones. Sampling was limited to peripheral blood rather than thyroid tissue.

These data were likewise used in another study, on T cells in Graves' hyperthyroidism and ophthalmopathy. That report adds: For Graves' hyperthyroidism to be stable, ophthalmopathy could not progress within 18 months.

This rearrangement joins TRBV18 to TRBJ1-6; TRBD1 agrees at 8 bases. This specimen was peripheral blood mononuclear cells (PBMCs), taken at new diagnosis, from a patient treated with antithyroid drugs. The TCR was taken from a man aged 35 to 55 with Graves disease. The CDR3 loop reads CASSPATGENSPLHF. Here the CDR3 DNA reads TGTGCCAGCTCACCCGCGACAGGGGAAAATTCACCCCTCCACTTT.